These 28 T cell receptor beta chains share one sample of origin, sequenced in a study of shared clonotypes between healthy human individuals. The naive CD8 subset, CD45RO-negative cells positively selected for CCR7, excluded terminally differentiated effector memory CD45RA+ cells. Clones were read by immunoSEQ multiplex PCR, and TCRdb kept only the in-frame ones, dropping some. The data show hundreds of thousands of clones, about 90% seen once. The sample consisted of naive CD8+ T cells sorted from blood. The receptors derive from a man aged 30 to 45 in good health.

V is TRBV11-2 and J is TRBJ2-2, with 8 bases that match TRBD1. The CDR3 is 18 residues long. Trimming took 0 bases from V and 3 from J; bases not matched to a gene: 9. The V gene's germline CDR1 is SGHAT and CDR2 FQNNGV. The CDR3 DNA is TGTGCCAGCAGCTTAGAATTGGCAGGGGGCGGTTACACCGGGGAGCTGTTTTTT. The encoded protein is CASSLELAGGGYTGELFF.

The chain joins TRBV5-1 to TRBJ1-1, with a tentative D call TRBD1 (6 bases). This CDR3 has 15 amino acids. Per germline, CDR1 SGHRS and CDR2 YFSETQ. V lost 4 bases to trimming and J lost 3 bases, with 16 bases between them. The CDR3 sequence: CASSPEGVVDTEAFF. CDR3 nucleotide sequence: TGCGCCAGCAGCCCCGAGGGGGTAGTGGACACTGAAGCTTTCTTT.

V is TRBV6-4 and J is TRBJ2-3, with D unresolved. CDR1 MRHNA and CDR2 SNTAGT come from the germline V gene. Trimming pared 3 bases from V and 1 base from J, leaving 8 bases between. CDR3 length: 14 amino acids. CDR3 loop: CASSEGLGTDTQYF. The CDR3 nucleotides are TGTGCCAGCAGTGAGGGATTGGGCACAGATACGCAGTATTTT.

V usage is TRBV7-9 and J usage is TRBJ1-4; the D is unclear. Per germline, CDR1 SEHNR and CDR2 FQNEAQ (reference sequence). Between the trimmed V and J ends, which lost 5 bases and 7 bases, there was a span of 14 bases. The CDR3 runs 14 residues. The CDR3 DNA follows: TGTGCCAGCAGCCCGTGGACCAGAGGTGAAAAACTGTTTTTT. It is translated as CASSPWTRGEKLFF.

The chain employs TRBV9 and TRBJ1-1, with D possibly TRBD1 on 5 matching bases. V gave up 3 bases and J gave up 5 bases, with 11 bases separating them. This CDR3 has 13 amino acids. Germline CDR1 reads SGDLS; CDR2 reads YYNGEE. The CDR3 reads CASSAGTPTEAFF. In nucleotides, the CDR3 is TGTGCCAGCAGCGCGGGGACCCCAACTGAAGCTTTCTTT.

A note on this clone: The sample holds other DNA sequences that translate to the same CDR3. The chain combines TRBV9 with TRBJ2-3; D is unresolved. This CDR3 has 12 residues. Trimming removed 0 bases from V and 4 bases from J, with 3 bases in between. CDR1 and CDR2 from the germline V gene are SGDLS and YYNGEE. CDR3 sequence reads: CASSVGADTQYF. The CDR3 DNA follows: TGTGCCAGCAGCGTAGGCGCAGATACGCAGTATTTT.

The chain couples TRBV4-1 to TRBJ1-2; D possibly corresponds to TRBD1 (5 bases). Trimming removed 1 base at V and 8 bases at J, with 20 bases between. This CDR3 has 16 amino acids. Germline V lookup: CDR1 MGHRA, CDR2 YSYEKL. CDR3 sequence: CASSQVEQGNIPGYTF. The CDR3, as DNA: TGCGCCAGCAGCCAAGTGGAGCAGGGAAATATCCCCGGCTACACCTTC.

The CDR3 protein is CSVGSSYNEQFF. For the CDR3, the DNA is TGCAGCGTCGGGAGCTCCTACAATGAGCAGTTCTTC. The chain employs TRBV29-1 and TRBJ2-1; D is possibly TRBD2 (6 bases). V lost 6 bases to trimming and J lost 0 bases, with 6 bases between them. The CDR3 is 12 residues long. The germline gives CDR1 SQVTM, CDR2 ANQGSEA.

The chain carries TRBV27 and TRBJ2-1; 8 nucleotides align to TRBD1. Trimming at V came to 4 bases and at J to 5 bases, leaving 13 bases not matched to a gene. The length of the CDR3 is 17 residues. Germline values: CDR1 MNHEY, CDR2 SMNVEV (reference sequence). Here the CDR3 reads CASSSLTAGTGHNEQFF. The CDR3 DNA reads TGTGCCAGCAGTTCTCTCACCGCCGGGACAGGACACAATGAGCAGTTCTTC.

The genes are TRBV7-6 and TRBJ1-1; possibly TRBD1 for D (5 bases). Deletions cut 5 bases from V and 4 bases from J, with 14 bases between. CDR1 is SGHVS and CDR2 is FNYEAQ in the germline V gene. This CDR3 has 14 residues. The DNA of the CDR3 is TGTGCCAGCAGCGCCCCCTCTAGGGGCACTGAAGCTTTCTTT. Translation gives CASSAPSRGTEAFF.

The genes are TRBV19 and TRBJ1-5; D remains ambiguous. The CDR3 totals 15 residues. V dropped 2 bases and J dropped 0 bases, with 8 bases sitting between them. Per the germline V gene, CDR1 is LNHDA and CDR2 is SQIVND (reference sequence). The CDR3 nucleotides read TGTGCCAGTAGTATATATGTCGATAGCAATCAGCCCCAGCATTTT. This encodes CASSIYVDSNQPQHF.

The chain links TRBV2 to TRBJ2-5; no reliable D call. The CDR3 totals 15 residues. V lost 4 bases, J lost 5 bases, and 17 bases lay in between. The germline V gene has CDR1 SNHLY and CDR2 FYNNEI. The chain's CDR3 is CASSGSRHSSETQYF. The CDR3 DNA is TGTGCCAGCAGTGGGTCTCGACATTCTAGTGAGACCCAGTACTTC.

In the case of this clone: The same CDR3 arises from other DNA sequences in this sample as well. The chain couples TRBV4-1 to TRBJ2-7, with D maybe TRBD2 (6 bases). Germline V gene lookup returns CDR1 MGHRA and CDR2 YSYEKL. The CDR3 sequence is 13 residues long. V lost 1 base, J lost 2 bases, and 6 bases lay in between. The CDR3 protein is CASSQGLAYEQYF. Written as DNA, the CDR3 is TGCGCCAGCAGCCAAGGACTAGCCTACGAGCAGTACTTC.

The V call is TRBV19, the J call TRBJ2-7; tentatively, D is TRBD1 or TRBD2 (6 bases each). V shed 5 bases and J shed 5 bases, with 16 bases lying between them. CDR3 length equals 14 residues. Germline V CDR1 and CDR2: LNHDA, SQIVND (reference sequence). Here the CDR3 DNA reads TGTGCCAGTAGTTCCGGGGGCAATTGGGACGAGCAGTACTTC. This translates into CASSSGGNWDEQYF. The whole variable domain, remainder taken from reference TRBV19 and TRBJ2-7, is DGGITQSPKYLFRKEGQNVTLSCEQNLNHDAMYWYRQDPGQGLRLIYYSQIVNDFQKGDIAEGYSVSREKKESFPLTVTSAQKNPTAFYLCASSSGGNWDEQYFGPGTRLTVT.

This chain connects TRBV4-1 to TRBJ2-1; no reliable D call. V dropped 1 base and J dropped 8 bases, with 9 bases sitting between them. The CDR3 has 13 residues. Germline values: CDR1 MGHRA, CDR2 YSYEKL. CDR3 DNA: TGCGCCAGCAGCCAAGTTTTGTTGGATGAGCAGTTCTTC. Protein product: CASSQVLLDEQFF.

The chain employs TRBV6-4 and TRBJ2-3, with a possible D match to TRBD1 (5 bases). In germline, CDR1 is MRHNA, CDR2 SNTAGT. V dropped 8 bases and J dropped 2 bases, with 14 bases sitting between them. The CDR3 length is 14 residues. CDR3 amino acids: CASLTQGNTDTQYF. CDR3 in DNA: TGTGCCAGCCTAACTCAGGGAAACACAGATACGCAGTATTTT.

The V gene is TRBV29-1, the J gene TRBJ2-7; TRBD2 agrees at 8 bases. CDR1 is SQVTM and CDR2 is ANQGSEA in the germline V gene. V lost 4 bases, J lost 0 bases, and 11 bases stayed unmatched. The CDR3 loop spans 16 amino acids. The chain's CDR3 is CSVGGVSGTSSYEQYF. Written as DNA, the CDR3 is TGCAGCGTTGGAGGGGTTAGCGGGACAAGCTCCTACGAGCAGTACTTC.

The genes are TRBV2 and TRBJ2-5, with D possibly matching TRBD1 (5 bases). CDR1 and CDR2 from the germline V gene are SNHLY and FYNNEI. The CDR3 has 13 residues. The V end lost 6 bases, the J end lost 5 bases, and 13 bases lay between the germline ends. For the CDR3, the DNA is TGTGCCAGCAGCGCCCAGGGTCTGGAGACCCAGTACTTC. Its translation: CASSAQGLETQYF.

The chain employs TRBV27 and TRBJ2-2; 10 bases are a match to TRBD1. Germline values: CDR1 MNHEY, CDR2 SMNVEV (reference sequence). The CDR3 runs to 17 residues. Losses at the gene ends were 4 bases for V and 7 bases for J; bases not matched to a gene: 12. Written as DNA, the CDR3 is TGTGCCAGCAGTTCCTTCCGGGACAGGGGTATGAACGGGGAGCTGTTTTTT. Its protein is CASSSFRDRGMNGELFF.

The V call is TRBV5-1, the J call TRBJ2-1; 10 nucleotides align to TRBD2. Per the germline V gene, CDR1 is SGHRS and CDR2 is YFSETQ. CDR3 size: 16 residues. Trimming cost V 3 bases and J 3 bases; bases outside gene matches: 6. The CDR3 DNA follows: TGCGCCAGCAGCTCCGGGACTAGCGAACACTACAATGAGCAGTTCTTC. It codes for CASSSGTSEHYNEQFF.

The V gene is TRBV6-1, the J gene TRBJ1-1; TRBD1 might be the D (6 bases). Trimming shortened V by 6 bases and J by 6 bases, and 17 bases separated the two germline ends. The CDR3 loop spans 14 amino acids. Germline CDR1 and CDR2: MNHNS and SASEGT. The CDR3 DNA reads as TGTGCCAGCAGACCAAGCTGGGGGCTTTCTGAAGCTTTCTTT. Protein product: CASRPSWGLSEAFF.

The chain uses TRBV18 and TRBJ2-7, with 7 nucleotides matching TRBD1. With 3 bases clipped from V and 1 base from J, the junction kept 21 bases outside the gene matches. This CDR3 is built from 20 residues. Germline assignment: CDR1 KGHSH and CDR2 LQKENI. The CDR3: CASSPQANRGAGRRSYEQYF. The CDR3 coding sequence is TGTGCCAGCTCACCGCAAGCGAACAGGGGAGCCGGGCGGAGGTCCTACGAGCAGTACTTC. The full variable domain, rest sourced from reference TRBV18 and TRBJ2-7, is NAGVMQNPRHLVRRRGQEARLRCSPMKGHSHVYWYRQLPEEGLKFMVYLQKENIIDESGMPKERFSAEFPKEGPSILRIQQVVRGDSAAYFCASSPQANRGAGRRSYEQYFGPGTRLTVT.

The sample holds a few counts of this clone. The chain recombines TRBV25-1 with TRBJ1-1; perhaps TRBD1 as D (5 bases). With 3 bases removed from V and 5 bases from J, the gap between germline ends came to 25 bases. The germline V gene encodes CDR1 MGHDK and CDR2 SYGVNS. The CDR3 contains 18 residues. The CDR3 here is CASSDQGLGSPLWTEAFF. DNA for the CDR3: TGTGCCAGCAGTGATCAGGGTCTGGGTTCCCCTCTTTGGACTGAAGCTTTCTTT.

The V call is TRBV7-9, the J call TRBJ2-3; no firm D call. Trimming pared 2 bases from V and 7 bases from J, leaving 7 bases between. Germline V gene lookup returns CDR1 SEHNR and CDR2 FQNEAQ (reference sequence). The CDR3 loop spans 12 amino acids. DNA for the CDR3: TGTGCCAGCAGCTTATTGACAAATACGCAGTATTTT. Protein: CASSLLTNTQYF.

This chain links TRBV11-2 with TRBJ2-3, with a weak D call TRBD1 (5 bases). CDR3 length: 14 residues. Trimming removed 0 bases at V and 6 bases at J, with 10 bases between. Germline V lookup: CDR1 SGHAT, CDR2 FQNNGV. CDR3 region: CASSLEGVGDTQYF. The CDR3 DNA is TGTGCCAGCAGCTTAGAAGGGGTAGGGGATACGCAGTATTTT.

This chain uses TRBV7-9 with TRBJ1-2; D not resolved. V was clipped by 6 bases and J by 5 bases, with 19 bases between them. The CDR3 runs to 15 residues. Per the germline V gene, CDR1 is SEHNR and CDR2 is FQNEAQ (reference sequence). The CDR3 nucleotides are TGTGCCAGCAGACTACTTACGGACGGCGGGTATGGCTACACCTTC. Encoded protein: CASRLLTDGGYGYTF. Using reference TRBV7-9 and TRBJ1-2 for the parts outside the CDR3, the full variable domain is DTGVSQNPRHKITKRGQNVTFRCDPISEHNRLYWYRQTLGQGPEFLTYFQNEAQLEKSRLLSDRFSAERPKGSFSTLEIQRTEQGDSAMYLCASRLLTDGGYGYTFGSGTRLTVV.

V is TRBV12-5 and J is TRBJ2-1; TRBD2 matches at 13 bases. V was pared by 5 bases and J by 7 bases, with 5 bases of the junction left unmatched. Germline V gene sequence: CDR1 LGHNT, CDR2 FRNRAP. The CDR3 has 15 residues. The CDR3 sequence: CASGQLAGGWNEQFF. CDR3 nucleotides: TGTGCTAGTGGTCAACTAGCGGGAGGGTGGAATGAGCAGTTCTTC.

In this sample, this clone turned up once. The CDR3 DNA sequence: TGCGCCAGCAGCTTAAAGTTTCCGCAAACAGGGCCCTACGAGCAGTACTTC. As protein: CASSLKFPQTGPYEQYF. The chain links TRBV5-1 to TRBJ2-7; the D gene is possibly TRBD1 (6 bases). Trimming stripped 2 bases from V and 2 bases from J, with 20 bases between. From germline, CDR1 is SGHRS and CDR2 YFSETQ. CDR3 length: 17 residues. The whole variable domain, remainder taken from reference TRBV5-1 and TRBJ2-7, is KAGVTQTPRYLIKTRGQQVTLSCSPISGHRSVSWYQQTPGQGLQFLFEYFSETQRNKGNFPGRFSGRQFSNSRSEMNVSTLELGDSALYLCASSLKFPQTGPYEQYFGPGTRLTVT.